The 9 T cell receptor beta chains below come from one sample, sequenced in a study of blood T cell repertoires in COVID-19. Sequencing was performed with immunoSEQ multiplex PCR; in TCRdb, only in-frame clones are kept and a portion is missing. The data hold 250,000 to 350,000 clones, with approximately 88% observed a single time. Specimen: peripheral blood. These receptors came from a woman in her forties or fifties with active or convalescent COVID-19.

The chain links TRBV4-2 to TRBJ1-1; TRBD1 is a possible D gene (5 bases). Trimming removed 2 bases from V and 0 bases from J, with 10 bases in between. In germline, CDR1 is LGHNA, CDR2 YNFKEQ. This CDR3 has 15 amino acids. CDR3 in amino acids: CASSQRQLMNTEAFF. In DNA form, the CDR3 reads TGTGCCAGCAGCCAACGACAGCTTATGAACACTGAAGCTTTCTTT.

V and J are TRBV6-6 and TRBJ1-4; 8 bases are a match to TRBD1. Losses at the gene ends were 5 bases for V and 7 bases for J; bases not matched to a gene: 9. The CDR3 sequence is 15 residues long. Germline CDR1 is MNHNY and CDR2 is SVGAGI (reference sequence). For the CDR3, the DNA is TGTGCCAGCAGTCATTTTCCAGGGGGCCTTGAAAAACTGTTTTTT. Its translation: CASSHFPGGLEKLFF.

This rearrangement joins TRBV5-6 to TRBJ2-5, with a possible D match to TRBD2 (6 bases). Germline loops: CDR1 SGHDT, CDR2 YYEEEE. This CDR3 contains 15 residues. V lost 3 bases and J lost 3, with 15 bases in between. Here the CDR3 reads CASSSSRTTKETQYF. The CDR3 DNA reads as TGTGCCAGCAGCTCTTCTAGGACTACCAAAGAGACCCAGTACTTC.

J is TRBJ2-1 and V is TRBV7-8, with D possibly being TRBD1 (6 bases). Trimming left V 5 bases short and J 0 bases short, with 14 bases between. This CDR3 has 16 amino acids. CDR1 and CDR2 from the germline V gene are SGHVS and FQNEAQ. The DNA of the CDR3 is TGTGCCAGCAGCCCGACAGGTCGGGGCTCCTACAATGAGCAGTTCTTC. It encodes CASSPTGRGSYNEQFF.

The chain recombines TRBV11-2 with TRBJ2-2, with 9 bases matching TRBD1. The length of the CDR3 is 16 residues. Germline CDR1 SGHAT, CDR2 FQNNGV. The ends lost 8 bases at V and 4 bases at J; junction bases unmatched: 11. The CDR3 reads CASGIQGAPITGELFF. DNA for the CDR3: TGTGCCAGCGGAATACAGGGGGCGCCGATCACCGGGGAGCTGTTTTTT.

V and J are TRBV5-1 and TRBJ1-1, with TRBD1 matching over 7 bases. CDR1 and CDR2 from the germline V gene are SGHRS and YFSETQ. V trimming: 1 base; J trimming: 5 bases; junction bases outside the gene matches: 5. The CDR3 spans 14 residues. CDR3 sequence: CASSLKGAGTEAFF. As DNA, the CDR3 is TGCGCCAGCAGCTTGAAGGGGGCAGGAACTGAAGCTTTCTTT.

The genes are TRBV19 and TRBJ2-7; 10 bases map to TRBD2. The germline gives CDR1 LNHDA, CDR2 SQIVND (reference sequence). This CDR3 is built from 15 residues. V shed 1 base and J 3 bases; nucleotides not matched to a gene: 3. The CDR3 reads CASSIGGLALYEQYF. The CDR3, as DNA: TGTGCCAGTAGTATAGGGGGACTAGCGCTCTACGAGCAGTACTTC.

This clone was found a few times. The chain couples TRBV7-2 to TRBJ2-7, with a possible D match to TRBD2 (7 bases). Germline loops: CDR1 SGHTA, CDR2 FQGNSA. This CDR3 comprises 14 residues. V was cut by 5 bases and J by 6 bases, with 17 bases left in between. The CDR3 is CASSPQAGASEQYF. In DNA form, the CDR3 reads TGTGCCAGCAGCCCTCAGGCGGGGGCAAGCGAGCAGTACTTC. The whole variable domain, filled in from reference TRBV7-2 and TRBJ2-7, reads GAGVSQSPSNKVTEKGKDVELRCDPISGHTALYWYRQSLGQGLEFLIYFQGNSAPDKSGLPSDRFSAERTGGSVSTLTIQRTQQEDSAVYLCASSPQAGASEQYFGPGTRLTVT.

The chain combines TRBV28 with TRBJ1-5; 11 bases line up with TRBD1. The CDR3 runs to 16 residues. Trimming cost V 5 bases and J 4 bases; bases outside gene matches: 7. CDR1 and CDR2 from the germline V gene are MDHEN and SYDVKM. For the CDR3, the DNA is TGTGCCAGCAGTCCCCTTGGGACAGGGGGGAATCAGCCCCAGCATTTT. Translation gives CASSPLGTGGNQPQHF.